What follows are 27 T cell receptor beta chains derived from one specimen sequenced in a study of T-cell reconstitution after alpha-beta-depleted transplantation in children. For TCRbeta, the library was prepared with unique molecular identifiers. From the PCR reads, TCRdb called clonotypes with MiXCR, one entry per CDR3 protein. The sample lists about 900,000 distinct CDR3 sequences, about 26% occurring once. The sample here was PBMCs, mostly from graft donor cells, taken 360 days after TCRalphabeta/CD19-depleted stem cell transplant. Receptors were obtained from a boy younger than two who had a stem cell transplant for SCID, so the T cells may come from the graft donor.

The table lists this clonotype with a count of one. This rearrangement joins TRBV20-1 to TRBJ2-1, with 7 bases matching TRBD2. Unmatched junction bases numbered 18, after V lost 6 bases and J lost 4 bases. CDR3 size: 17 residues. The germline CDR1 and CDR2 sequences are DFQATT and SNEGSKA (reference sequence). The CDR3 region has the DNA TGCAGTGCCCTAGGGAGGGAAATTGGGCAGGCGTACAATGAGCAGTTCTTC. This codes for CSALGREIGQAYNEQFF.

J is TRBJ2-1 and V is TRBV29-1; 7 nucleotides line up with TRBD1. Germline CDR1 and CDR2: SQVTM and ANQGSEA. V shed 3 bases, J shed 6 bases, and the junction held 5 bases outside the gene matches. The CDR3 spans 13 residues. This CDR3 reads CSVEDRTGNEQFF. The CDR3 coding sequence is TGCAGCGTTGAGGACAGGACCGGCAATGAGCAGTTCTTC.

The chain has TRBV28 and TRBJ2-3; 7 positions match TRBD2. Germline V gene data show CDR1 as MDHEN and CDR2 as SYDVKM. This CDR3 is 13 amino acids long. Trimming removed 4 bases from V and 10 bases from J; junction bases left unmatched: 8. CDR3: CASSSPLAVAQYF. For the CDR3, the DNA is TGTGCCAGCAGTTCTCCTCTAGCGGTGGCGCAGTATTTT.

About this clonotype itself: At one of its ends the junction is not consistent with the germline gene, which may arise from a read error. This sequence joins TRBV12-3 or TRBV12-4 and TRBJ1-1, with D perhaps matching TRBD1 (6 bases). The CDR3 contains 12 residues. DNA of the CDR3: TGCGTGTCACAGGGCATGAACACTGAAGCTTTCTTT. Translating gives CVSQGMNTEAFF.

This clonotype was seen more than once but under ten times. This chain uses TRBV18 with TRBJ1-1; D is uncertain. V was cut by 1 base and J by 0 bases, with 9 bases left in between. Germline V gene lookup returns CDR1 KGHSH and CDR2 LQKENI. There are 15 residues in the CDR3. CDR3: CASSPRPGVNTEAFF. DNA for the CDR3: TGTGCCAGCTCACCACGACCGGGTGTGAACACTGAAGCTTTCTTT.

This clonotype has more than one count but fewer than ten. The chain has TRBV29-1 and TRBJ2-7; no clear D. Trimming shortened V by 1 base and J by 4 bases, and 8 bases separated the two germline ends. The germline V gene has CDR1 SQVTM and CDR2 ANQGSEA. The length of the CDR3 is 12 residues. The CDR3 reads CSVEARFYEQYF. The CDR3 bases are TGCAGCGTTGAAGCCCGTTTTTACGAGCAGTACTTC.

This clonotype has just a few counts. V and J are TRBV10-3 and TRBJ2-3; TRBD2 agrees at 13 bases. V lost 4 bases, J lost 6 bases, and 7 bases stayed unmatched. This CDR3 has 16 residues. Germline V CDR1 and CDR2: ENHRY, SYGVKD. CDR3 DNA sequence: TGTGCCATCAGTGGACTAGCGGGGGGCCGATCTGATACGCAGTATTTT. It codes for CAISGLAGGRSDTQYF.

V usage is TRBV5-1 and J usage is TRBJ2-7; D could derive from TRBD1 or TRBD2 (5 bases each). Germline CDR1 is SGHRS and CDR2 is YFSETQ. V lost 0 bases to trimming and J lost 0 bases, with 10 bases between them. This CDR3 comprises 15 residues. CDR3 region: CASSLGVGVSYEQYF. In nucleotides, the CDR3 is TGCGCCAGCAGCTTGGGAGTGGGGGTCTCCTACGAGCAGTACTTC.

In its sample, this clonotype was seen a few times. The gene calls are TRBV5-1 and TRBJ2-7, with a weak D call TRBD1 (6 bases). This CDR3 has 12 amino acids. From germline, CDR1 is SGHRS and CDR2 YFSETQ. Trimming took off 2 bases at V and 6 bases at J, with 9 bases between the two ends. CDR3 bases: TGCGCCAGCAGCTTTACAGGGAGCGAGCAGTACTTC. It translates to CASSFTGSEQYF.

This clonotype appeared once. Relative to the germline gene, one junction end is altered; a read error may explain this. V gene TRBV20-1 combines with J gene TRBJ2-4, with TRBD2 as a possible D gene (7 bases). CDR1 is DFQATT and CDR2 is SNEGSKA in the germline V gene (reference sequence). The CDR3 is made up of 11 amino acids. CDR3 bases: TGCAGTGCGCTCCGGGACTACTACGGGACATTC. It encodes CSALRDYYGTF.

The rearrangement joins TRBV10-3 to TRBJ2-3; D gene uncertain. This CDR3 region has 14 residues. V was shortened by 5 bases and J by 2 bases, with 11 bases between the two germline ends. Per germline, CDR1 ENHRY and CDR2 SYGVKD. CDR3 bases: TGTGCCATCAGTAGGGCAGCCTTCACAGATACGCAGTATTTT. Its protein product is CAISRAAFTDTQYF.

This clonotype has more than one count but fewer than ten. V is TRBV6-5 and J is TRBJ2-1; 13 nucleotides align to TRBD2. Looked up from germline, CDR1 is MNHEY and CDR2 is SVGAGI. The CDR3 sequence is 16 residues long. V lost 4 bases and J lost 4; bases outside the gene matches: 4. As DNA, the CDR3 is TGTGCCAGCAGTTGGACACTAGCGGGGGGGTACAATGAGCAGTTCTTC. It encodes CASSWTLAGGYNEQFF.

CDR3 nucleotide sequence: TGTGCCAGCAGGCATCAGGGGGGCTCCTACAATGAGCAGTTCTTC. Translated: CASRHQGGSYNEQFF. The genes are TRBV6-1 and TRBJ2-1; possibly TRBD1 for D (7 bases). The V and J ends lost 6 bases and 0 bases respectively, with 12 bases between them. Germline CDR1 and CDR2: MNHNS and SASEGT. The CDR3 contains 15 residues.

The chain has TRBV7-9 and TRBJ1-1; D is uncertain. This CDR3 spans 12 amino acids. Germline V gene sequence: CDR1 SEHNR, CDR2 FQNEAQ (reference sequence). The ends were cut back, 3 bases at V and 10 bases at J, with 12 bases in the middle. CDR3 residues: CASSFGTQRAFF. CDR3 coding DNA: TGTGCCAGCAGCTTTGGTACTCAGAGAGCTTTCTTT.

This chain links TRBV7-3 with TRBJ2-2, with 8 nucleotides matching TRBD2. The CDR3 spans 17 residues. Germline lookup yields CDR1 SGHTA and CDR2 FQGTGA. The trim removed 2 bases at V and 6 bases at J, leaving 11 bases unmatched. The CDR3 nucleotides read TGTGCCAGCAGCTTATACGGGGGGGGCTCTGTGCCCGGGGAGCTGTTTTTT. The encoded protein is CASSLYGGGSVPGELFF.

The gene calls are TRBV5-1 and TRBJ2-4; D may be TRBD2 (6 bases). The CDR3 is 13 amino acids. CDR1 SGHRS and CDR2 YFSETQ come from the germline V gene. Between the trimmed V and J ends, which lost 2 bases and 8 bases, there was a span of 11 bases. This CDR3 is CASSFGGADIQYF. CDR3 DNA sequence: TGCGCCAGCAGCTTCGGAGGGGCGGACATTCAGTACTTC.

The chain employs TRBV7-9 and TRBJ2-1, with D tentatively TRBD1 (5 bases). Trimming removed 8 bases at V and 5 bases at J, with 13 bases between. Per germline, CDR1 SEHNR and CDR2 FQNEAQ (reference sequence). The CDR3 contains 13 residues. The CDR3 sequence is CASGNGHDNEQFF. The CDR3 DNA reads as TGTGCCAGCGGTAATGGACATGACAATGAGCAGTTCTTC.

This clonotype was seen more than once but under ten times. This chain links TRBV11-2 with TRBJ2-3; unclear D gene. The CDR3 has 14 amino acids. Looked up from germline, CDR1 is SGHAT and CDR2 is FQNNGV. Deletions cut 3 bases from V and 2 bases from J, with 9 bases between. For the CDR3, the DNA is TGTGCCAGCAGCTTGGGTCCTATCACAGATACGCAGTATTTT. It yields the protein CASSLGPITDTQYF.

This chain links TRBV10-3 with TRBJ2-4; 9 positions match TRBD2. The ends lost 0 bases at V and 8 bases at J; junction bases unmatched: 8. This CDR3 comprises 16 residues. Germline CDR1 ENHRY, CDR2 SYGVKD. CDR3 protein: CAISESGLAGLDIQYF. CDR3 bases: TGTGCCATCAGTGAGTCTGGCCTAGCGGGGTTAGACATTCAGTACTTC.

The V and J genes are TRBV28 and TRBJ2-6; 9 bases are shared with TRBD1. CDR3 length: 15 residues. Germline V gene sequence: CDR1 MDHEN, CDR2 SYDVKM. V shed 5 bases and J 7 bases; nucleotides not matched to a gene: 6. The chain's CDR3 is CASSPHRGRANVLTF. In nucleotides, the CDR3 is TGTGCCAGCAGTCCTCACAGGGGGCGCGCCAACGTCCTGACTTTC.

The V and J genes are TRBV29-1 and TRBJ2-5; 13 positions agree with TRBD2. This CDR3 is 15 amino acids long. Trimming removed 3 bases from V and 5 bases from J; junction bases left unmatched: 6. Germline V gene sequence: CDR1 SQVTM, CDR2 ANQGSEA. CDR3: CSVEILTSGGETQYF. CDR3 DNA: TGCAGCGTTGAGATTTTGACTAGCGGGGGGGAGACCCAGTACTTC.

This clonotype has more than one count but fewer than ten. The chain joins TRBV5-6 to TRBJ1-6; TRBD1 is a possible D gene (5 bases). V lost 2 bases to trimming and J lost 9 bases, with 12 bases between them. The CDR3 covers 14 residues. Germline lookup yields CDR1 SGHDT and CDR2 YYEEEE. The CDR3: CASSFGGSSSPLHF. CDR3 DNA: TGTGCCAGCAGCTTCGGGGGGTCGAGTTCACCCCTCCACTTT. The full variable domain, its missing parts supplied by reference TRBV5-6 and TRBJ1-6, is DAGVTQSPTHLIKTRGQQVTLRCSPKSGHDTVSWYQQALGQGPQFIFQYYEEEERQRGNFPDRFSGHQFPNYSSELNVNALLLGDSALYLCASSFGGSSSPLHFGNGTRLTVT.

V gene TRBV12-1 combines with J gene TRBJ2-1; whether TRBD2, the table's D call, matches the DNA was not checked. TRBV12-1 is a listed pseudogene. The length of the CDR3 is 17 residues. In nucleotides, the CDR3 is TGTGCCAGCAGCCCCCCCGTACTAGCGGGGGGGCCATGTGAGCAGTTCTTC. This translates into CASSPPVLAGGPCEQFF.

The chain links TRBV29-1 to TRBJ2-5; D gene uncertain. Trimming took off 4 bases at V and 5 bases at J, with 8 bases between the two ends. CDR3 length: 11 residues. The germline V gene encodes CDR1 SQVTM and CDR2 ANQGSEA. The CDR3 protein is CSVADRETQYF. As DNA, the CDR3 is TGCAGCGTTGCGGACCGTGAGACCCAGTACTTC.

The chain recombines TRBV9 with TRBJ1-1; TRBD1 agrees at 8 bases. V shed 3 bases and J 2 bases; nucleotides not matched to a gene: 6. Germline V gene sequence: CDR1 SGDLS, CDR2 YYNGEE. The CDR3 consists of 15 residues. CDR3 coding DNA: TGTGCCAGCAGCGGCAGACAGGGGAGAAACACTGAAGCTTTCTTT. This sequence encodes CASSGRQGRNTEAFF.

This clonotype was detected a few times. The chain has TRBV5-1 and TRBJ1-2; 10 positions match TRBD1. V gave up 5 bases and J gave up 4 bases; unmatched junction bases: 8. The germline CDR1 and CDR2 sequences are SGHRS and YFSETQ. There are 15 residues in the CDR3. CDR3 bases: TGCGCCAGCAGGGGGGACAGGGGATACAGCTATGGCTACACCTTC. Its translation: CASRGDRGYSYGYTF.

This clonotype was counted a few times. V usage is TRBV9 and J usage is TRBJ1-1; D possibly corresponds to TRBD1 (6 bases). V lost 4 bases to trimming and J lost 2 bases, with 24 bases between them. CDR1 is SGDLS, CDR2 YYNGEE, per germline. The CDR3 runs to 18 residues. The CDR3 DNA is TGTGCCAGCAGCCCCTCCGCTGGGGGCCAATGGGATAACACTGAAGCTTTCTTT. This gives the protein CASSPSAGGQWDNTEAFF.